The 5 T cell receptor beta chains listed next were all sequenced from one sample in a study of blood T cell repertoires in COVID-19. Generated by immunoSEQ multiplex PCR, the TCRdb table keeps only in-frame clones and is missing some. The data hold a few hundred thousand clones, with 65% to 85% observed a single time. Sequenced material: peripheral blood. All receptors come from a woman younger than 45 with COVID-19, enrolled during active disease.

This clone was detected a few times. The chain combines TRBV5-1 with TRBJ2-3; no reliable D call. Germline values: CDR1 SGHRS, CDR2 YFSETQ. Trimming shortened V by 4 bases and J by 5 bases, and 11 bases separated the two germline ends. This CDR3 is built from 13 residues. The DNA for the CDR3 is TGCGCCAGCAGCCCTAACTCCCTAGATACGCAGTATTTT. Amino acids: CASSPNSLDTQYF.

In nucleotides, the CDR3 is TGTGCCAGCAGTTCGTCCTCAGGGTACAATTCACCCCTCCACTTT. This sequence encodes CASSSSSGYNSPLHF. The chain recombines TRBV27 with TRBJ1-6; D possibly corresponds to TRBD1 (5 bases). V lost 4 bases and J lost 7, with 14 bases in between. CDR1 MNHEY and CDR2 SMNVEV come from the germline V gene (reference sequence). The CDR3 runs 15 residues.

The V gene is TRBV19, the J gene TRBJ1-5; D perhaps matches TRBD1 (6 bases). Germline CDR1 and CDR2: LNHDA and SQIVND (reference sequence). Trimming cost V 1 base and J 0 bases, with 10 bases left between them. The CDR3 covers 16 residues. CDR3 bases: TGTGCCAGTAGTATAGCGGGACACCTTAGCAATCAGCCCCAGCATTTT. It specifies CASSIAGHLSNQPQHF.

The rearrangement links TRBV5-4 to TRBJ1-2, with D maybe TRBD1 (5 bases). The V and J ends lost 0 bases and 2 bases respectively, with 14 bases between them. This CDR3 is 16 amino acids long. The germline CDR1 and CDR2 sequences are SGHNT and YYREEE (reference sequence). This chain's CDR3 is CASSLGGSSSNYGYTF. The DNA of the CDR3 is TGTGCCAGCAGCTTGGGGGGCAGCTCAAGCAACTATGGCTACACCTTC.

The chain recombines TRBV5-3 with TRBJ2-3; 7 positions agree with TRBD1. TRBV5-3 is an open reading frame, and its role is uncertain. The CDR3 contains 16 residues. Trimming took 4 bases from V and 4 from J; bases not matched to a gene: 12. The CDR3 sequence is CARSGKQGRPADTQYF. The CDR3 nucleotides are TGTGCCAGAAGCGGGAAACAGGGGCGGCCCGCAGATACGCAGTATTTT.